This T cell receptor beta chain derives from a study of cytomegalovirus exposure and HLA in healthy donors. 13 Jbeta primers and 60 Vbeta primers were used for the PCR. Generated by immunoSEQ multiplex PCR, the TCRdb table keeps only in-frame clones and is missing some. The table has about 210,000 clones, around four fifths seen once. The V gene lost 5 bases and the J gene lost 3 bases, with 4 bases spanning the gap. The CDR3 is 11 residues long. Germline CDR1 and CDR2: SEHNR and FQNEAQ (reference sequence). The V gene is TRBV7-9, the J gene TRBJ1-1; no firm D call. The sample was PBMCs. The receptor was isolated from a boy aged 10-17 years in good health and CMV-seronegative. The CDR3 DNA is TGTGCCAGCAGCCTGTACACTGAAGCTTTCTTT. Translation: CASSLYTEAFF.